Listed here is a single TCR beta chain. What it recognizes is unknown. The data are from a study of EBV T-cell therapy then PD-1 blockade in nasopharyngeal carcinoma. Libraries were prepared by immunoSEQ multiplex PCR; TCRdb keeps only in-frame clonotypes and omits some of them. In the table there are 20,000 to 25,000 clones, approximately 80% of which are singletons. There are 16 residues in the CDR3. V lost 0 bases, J lost 10 bases, and 16 bases lay in between. The germline CDR1 and CDR2 sequences are LGHDT and YNNKEL (reference sequence). Treatment denoted: AdE1-LMPpoly-expanded autologous EBV-specific T-cell therapy followed by anti-PD-1 nivolumab.

The sequencing here drew on CD8+ T cells from blood, taken at day -245 from a patient whose treatment included autologous EBV-specific T cells and nivolumab. This receptor was obtained from a man between 40 and 49 years old with nasopharyngeal carcinoma. The chain couples TRBV3-1 (or the pseudogene TRBV3-2) to TRBJ1-6; D is perhaps TRBD1 (5 bases). DNA of the CDR3: TGTGCCAGCAGCCAAGAGTCGCCCGGAGGGGTATCACCCCTCCACTTT. This gives the protein CASSQESPGGVSPLHF.